Below, 14 T cell receptor beta chains from the same sample are listed, as sequenced in a study of T cell changes during pregnancy in multiple sclerosis. Clones were read by immunoSEQ multiplex PCR, and TCRdb kept only the in-frame ones, dropping some. The sample lists about 79,000 clones; 90% to 95% were seen once. This sample comprised CD4+ T cells from peripheral blood mononuclear cells, obtained in the second trimester of pregnancy. The receptors here all came from a female donor with multiple sclerosis, enrolled in a pregnancy study.

The chain has TRBV5-4 and TRBJ2-7; 7 positions match TRBD2. Germline V gives CDR1 SGHNT, CDR2 YYREEE (reference sequence). V lost 4 bases, J lost 3 bases, and 16 bases stayed unmatched. This CDR3 region has 17 residues. CDR3 loop: CASSTPPKAGLFYEQYF. The CDR3 coding sequence is TGTGCCAGCAGCACGCCCCCTAAAGCGGGACTCTTCTACGAGCAGTACTTC. Combining the CDR3 with reference TRBV5-4 and TRBJ2-7 gives the whole variable domain ETGVTQSPTHLIKTRGQQVTLRCSSQSGHNTVSWYQQALGQGPQFIFQYYREEENGRGNFPPRFSGLQFPNYSSELNVNALELDDSALYLCASSTPPKAGLFYEQYFGPGTRLTVT.

This chain connects TRBV5-4 to TRBJ2-7; TRBD2 might be the D (6 bases). The V end was cut by 4 bases, the J end by 7 bases, with 15 bases between. The CDR3 consists of 13 residues. In germline, CDR1 is SGHNT, CDR2 YYREEE (reference sequence). CDR3 sequence reads: CASSGGVGNEQYF. The DNA for the CDR3 is TGTGCCAGCAGCGGAGGGGTTGGTAATGAGCAGTACTTC.

The chain uses TRBV7-9 and TRBJ1-1, with 10 bases that match TRBD1. CDR1 SEHNR and CDR2 FQNEAQ come from the germline V gene (reference sequence). With 5 bases clipped from V and 1 base from J, the junction kept 4 bases outside the gene matches. The CDR3 spans 15 residues. CDR3 sequence (DNA): TGTGCCAGCAGCCCACGGACAGGGGGGAACACTGAAGCTTTCTTT. Its translation is CASSPRTGGNTEAFF. Filled out from reference TRBV7-9 and TRBJ1-1, the complete variable domain reads DTGVSQNPRHKITKRGQNVTFRCDPISEHNRLYWYRQTLGQGPEFLTYFQNEAQLEKSRLLSDRFSAERPKGSFSTLEIQRTEQGDSAMYLCASSPRTGGNTEAFFGQGTRLTVV.

The chain joins TRBV7-2 to TRBJ1-2, with D perhaps TRBD1 (5 bases). V was shortened by 5 bases and J by 4 bases, with 8 bases between the two germline ends. Germline CDR1 SGHTA, CDR2 FQGNSA. This CDR3 comprises 12 residues. The CDR3 spells CASSIDSYGYTF. In nucleotides, the CDR3 is TGTGCCAGCAGCATCGACAGCTATGGCTACACCTTC.

The table lists this clone with a few counts. The CDR3 DNA sequence: TGTGCCAGCAGTGGAGCGGGACAGGGGAATTCACCCCTCCACTTT. It codes for CASSGAGQGNSPLHF. J is TRBJ1-6 and V is TRBV6-1; 10 nucleotides agree with TRBD1. J lost 7 bases, V lost 4 bases, and 4 bases had no gene match. Germline lookup yields CDR1 MNHNS and CDR2 SASEGT. This CDR3 has 15 amino acids.

This chain joins TRBV5-4 and TRBJ2-7; 11 bases are shared with TRBD1. The CDR3 spans 14 residues. Germline V lookup: CDR1 SGHNT, CDR2 YYREEE (reference sequence). V lost 3 bases, J lost 6 bases, and 5 bases stayed unmatched. The CDR3 DNA is TGTGCCAGCAGCTCGGACAGGGGGCCGAGCGAGCAGTACTTC. Protein product: CASSSDRGPSEQYF.

The chain has TRBV29-1 and TRBJ2-1, with D unclear. V was shortened by 3 bases and J by 0 bases, with 9 bases between the two germline ends. The CDR3 sequence is 14 residues long. Germline lookup yields CDR1 SQVTM and CDR2 ANQGSEA. The CDR3 nucleotides are TGCAGCGTTGAGTCCAGTCGCTCCTACAATGAGCAGTTCTTC. It codes for CSVESSRSYNEQFF.

Only one count was recorded for this clone. The chain links TRBV7-9 to TRBJ2-1, with 8 nucleotides matching TRBD2. Germline lookup yields CDR1 SEHNR and CDR2 FQNEAQ (reference sequence). The CDR3 is 15 residues long. Trimming removed 5 bases from V and 5 bases from J; junction bases left unmatched: 8. CDR3 sequence reads: CASSRYVLADNEQFF. CDR3 nucleotide sequence: TGTGCCAGCAGCCGGTACGTACTAGCGGACAATGAGCAGTTCTTC.

The V and J genes are TRBV28 and TRBJ1-5, with D possibly matching TRBD1 (5 bases). V lost 6 bases, J lost 11 bases, and 11 bases lay in between. Germline CDR1 reads MDHEN; CDR2 reads SYDVKM. The CDR3 spans 11 residues. The CDR3 loop is CASRTEGSQHF. As DNA, the CDR3 is TGTGCCAGCAGAACGGAGGGGTCCCAGCATTTT.

V usage is TRBV6-1 and J usage is TRBJ1-2, with a tentative D call TRBD1 (6 bases). Germline lookup yields CDR1 MNHNS and CDR2 SASEGT. Trimming stripped 3 bases from V and 0 bases from J, with 11 bases between. CDR3 length equals 15 residues. CDR3 coding DNA: TGTGCCAGCAGTGAGATAGGACAGTCTAACTATGGCTACACCTTC. Translating gives CASSEIGQSNYGYTF.

This clone was seen once. The rearrangement links TRBV20-1 to TRBJ2-3, with D maybe TRBD2 (5 bases). The ends were cut back, 7 bases at V and 4 bases at J, with 9 bases in the middle. CDR1 DFQATT and CDR2 SNEGSKA come from the germline V gene (reference sequence). This CDR3 comprises 11 residues. CDR3 sequence: CSERVADTQYF. Here the CDR3 DNA reads TGCAGTGAGAGGGTGGCAGATACGCAGTATTTT.

V and J are TRBV5-6 and TRBJ1-1, with 10 bases fitting TRBD1. V was pared by 1 base and J by 2 bases, with 5 bases of the junction left unmatched. This CDR3 region has 16 residues. Germline assignment: CDR1 SGHDT and CDR2 YYEEEE. The chain's CDR3 is CASSLPGQGKNTEAFF. DNA for the CDR3: TGTGCCAGCAGCTTGCCGGGACAGGGGAAAAACACTGAAGCTTTCTTT.

The V and J genes are TRBV15 and TRBJ2-7, with D unclear. The germline V and J ends were trimmed by 0 bases and 2 bases, with 11 bases remaining between them. The CDR3 consists of 15 residues. Germline V CDR1 and CDR2: LNHNV, YYDKDF (reference sequence). The CDR3 loop reads CATSRDAGSPYEQYF. CDR3 DNA: TGTGCCACCAGCAGAGACGCAGGATCTCCCTACGAGCAGTACTTC.

The rearrangement joins TRBV30 to TRBJ1-2, with 7 bases identical to TRBD1. The CDR3 spans 13 residues. Losses at the gene ends were 3 bases for V and 3 bases for J; bases not matched to a gene: 4. Per the germline V gene, CDR1 is GTSNPN and CDR2 is SVGIG (reference sequence). The CDR3 sequence is CAWRGQTYYGYTF. CDR3 sequence (DNA): TGTGCCTGGAGGGGACAGACATACTATGGCTACACCTTC.